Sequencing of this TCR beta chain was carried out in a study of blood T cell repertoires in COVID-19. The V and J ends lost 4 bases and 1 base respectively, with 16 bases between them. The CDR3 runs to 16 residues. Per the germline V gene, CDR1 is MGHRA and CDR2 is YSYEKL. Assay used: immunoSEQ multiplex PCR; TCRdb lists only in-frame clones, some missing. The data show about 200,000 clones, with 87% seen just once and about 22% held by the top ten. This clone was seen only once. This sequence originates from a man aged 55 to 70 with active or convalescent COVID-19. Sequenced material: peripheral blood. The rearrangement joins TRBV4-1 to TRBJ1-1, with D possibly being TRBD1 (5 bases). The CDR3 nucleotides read TGCGCCAGCAGCCTCAACCAGGGATTGAGGAACACTGAAGCTTTCTTT. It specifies CASSLNQGLRNTEAFF.